This entry concerns a single TCR beta chain. This clone's antigen is unknown. Per-nucleotide qualities are absent, and no much larger clonotype sits a single base away. TCR CDR3 regions were amplified from genomic DNA by multiplex PCR using the deep immunoSEQ assay. For each cell subset, the extracted genomic DNA was distributed evenly across all wells of several immunoSEQ 96-well plates, and each plate served as one replicate. Each replicate PCR for sorted subsets received roughly 0.2 ug genomic DNA, equal to some 32,000 T cell genomes. Purified libraries were quantified with a Qubit 3.0 fluorometer, sized on a Bioanalyzer 2100, and re-quantified with the KAPA Library Quantification kit. Every immunoSEQ 96-well plate was sequenced on a separate single-read 150-cycle Illumina NextSeq 550 flow cell. The paper's processing steps were these. Because only junctional sequences without quality scores were contained in the immunoSEQ output, filtering matching that applied to full-length reads could not be performed. Sequences were annotated with PyIR, a Python wrapper for IgBLAST v1.9, and V/J genes and CDR3 were assigned using IMGT germline references. Any read was removed if the V/J assignment was weak (E-value above 1e-6), the CDR3 was missing, or the read contained stop codons, out-of-frame junctions, or ambiguous translated residues. V3J clonotypes were defined by identical inferred V gene, J gene, and CDR3 amino acid sequence. To compute the percentage overlap between repertoires, the number of shared unique clonotypes was divided by the size of the smaller repertoire. Repertoire richness was assessed with RTK rarefaction, the Chao1 estimator, and Recon v2.1 estimates of unobserved clonotypes. For all TCRbeta clonotypes obtained by the gDNA method from a few donors, generation probabilities were computed with OLGA. TCRdb re-hosts the immuneACCESS table, in-frame sequences only. Its copies lack some clones; in the studies checked, an unresolved V gene accounts for under half of them, and the cause for the rest is not known. V, J and clone size are taken as reported in that table, and D and trimming were inferred from the DNA itself. This sample has roughly 2.6 million clones in its table, and approximately 94% of those were observed once. The ten largest clonotypes hold about 0.13% of the sample.

This record belongs to a study of shared clonotypes between healthy human individuals (dated by TCRdb to about 2020). A note on the overall study: The cohort included three men and a couple of women between 18 and 49 years of age. The study deeply sequenced blood TCR repertoires of roughly five healthy adults to estimate repertoire size and the extent of clonotype sharing between individuals. Libraries were prepared and TCR repertoires were sequenced by different laboratories using diverse techniques, in order to increase sequencing depth and limit assay-specific biases. Leukapheresis yielded between about 0.8 and 9.5 billion PBMCs per donor. For each donor, three plates each were used for CD4 naive and CD4 memory, two plates were used for CD8 naive, and one plate was used for CD8 memory.

The germline V gene (reference sequence) specifies GTSNPN as CDR1 and SVGIG as CDR2. The CDR3 measures 14 amino acids from cysteine to phenylalanine. Only the CDR3 DNA stays, 42 bases, in frame from base 1. A distance of 14 bases separates the germline ends of V and J, which lose 1 base and 7 bases respectively. The paper's findings and limits, for the study overall: Incomplete sequencing was indicated by rarefaction of sorted-subset datasets, despite the large sequencing depth. Sampling was restricted to blood, and TCR repertoires in tissue are likely to differ from TCR repertoires in blood. Higher generation probabilities were observed for clonotypes shared by all four sorted-subset donors than for non-shared clonotypes. Estimated clonotype richness was generally larger for naive than for memory subsets. Across four donors, 4.5% to 6.5% of naive CD4, roughly 3.5% of naive CD8, roughly 2.2% of memory CD4, and approximately 0.4% of memory CD8 clonotypes were shared. Because the study included only a small number of donors, the genetic and exposure-history diversity represented was limited. Pairwise subsampling indicated that sequencing depth was expected to affect the degree of clonotype sharing among donors.

Healthy HIV-negative adults with no recently reported acute infections or vaccinations were included as donors. Only Caucasian adults living in Nashville, Tennessee, USA were represented among the donors. CD4+ T cells were enriched through magnetic negative selection, after which naive cells were positively selected on CD45RA and the remaining negative fraction served as the memory subset. Blood was obtained by leukapheresis, after which PBMCs were separated by Ficoll-Histopaque density gradient centrifugation and cryopreserved in liquid nitrogen vapor phase. Analytical flow cytometry was used to check the purity and quantity of every magnetically sorted T cell population. From each sorted fraction, genomic DNA was isolated and quantified by UV absorbance on a Nanodrop 2000c.

The clonotype comes from a man aged 18-30 years in good health. The chain employs TRBV30 and TRBJ2-1; the D segment might be TRBD1 or TRBD2, since each matches 5 bases. The sequenced material came from naive CD4+ T cells sorted from blood. Reading the label with the study, this specimen's cell subset or site is: CD45RA+ positively selected. The CDR3 reads CAWSGMRGLNEQFF. In nucleotide form, the sequence is TGTGCCTGGAGTGGGATGAGGGGCCTGAATGAGCAGTTCTTC.